These 5 T cell receptor beta chains originate from one sample sequenced in a study of patients and donors after allogeneic stem cell transplantation. TCRdb redid the calling of the RT-PCR reads with MiXCR, one entry per CDR3 protein. This table holds over 400,000 distinct CDR3 sequences, under 20% found once. Material: blood, either unsorted or a sorted T cell fraction (not recorded which). These receptors originate from a human donor who was either an allogeneic HSCT recipient or a stem cell or donor lymphocyte infusion donor (not recorded which). It is not recorded whose cells these are; they may come from a transplant donor.

CDR3 coding DNA: TGTGCCTGGAGCACGGAATATAGCAATCAGCCCCAGCATTTT. As protein: CAWSTEYSNQPQHF. The J gene is TRBJ1-5, the V gene TRBV30; D call uncertain. The V gene's germline CDR1 is GTSNPN and CDR2 SVGIG (reference sequence). The CDR3 totals 14 residues. V shed 3 bases and J shed 0 bases, with 9 bases lying between them.

This chain joins TRBV21-1 and TRBJ2-2; the DNA was not used to check the table's D call, TRBD1. TRBV21-1 is described as a pseudogene. This CDR3 has 19 amino acids. The CDR3 spells CASSQRWGRLKHLGGELFF. As DNA, the CDR3 is TGTGCCAGCAGCCAACGTTGGGGCCGACTAAAACACTTAGGCGGGGAGCTGTTTTTT.

This clonotype occurred a few times. The chain has TRBV2 and TRBJ2-7; TRBD1 aligns across 11 bases. After removal of 4 bases from V and 5 bases from J, the junction contained 4 bases not matched to a gene. The CDR3 spans 14 residues. In germline, CDR1 is SNHLY, CDR2 FYNNEI. The CDR3 nucleotides read TGTGCCAGCAGTGTCGGACAGGGGGCTAACGAGCAGTACTTC. Protein: CASSVGQGANEQYF.

The V gene is TRBV4-2, the J gene TRBJ2-3; D is unresolved. V was cut by 4 bases and J by 6 bases, with 11 bases left in between. The germline V gene has CDR1 LGHNA and CDR2 YNFKEQ. The CDR3 extends over 13 amino acids. The CDR3: CASSPVPEDTQYF. In DNA form, the CDR3 reads TGTGCCAGCAGCCCGGTGCCGGAGGATACGCAGTATTTT.

The rearrangement uses TRBV3-1 and TRBJ2-7; tentative D call: TRBD2 (5 bases). Looked up from germline, CDR1 is LGHDT and CDR2 is YNNKEL (reference sequence). V dropped 1 base and J dropped 2 bases, with 12 bases sitting between them. The CDR3 runs 15 residues. In DNA form, the CDR3 reads TGTGCCAGCAGCCAAGTGTCTGGGAGTGCCTACGAGCAGTACTTC. Protein sequence: CASSQVSGSAYEQYF.